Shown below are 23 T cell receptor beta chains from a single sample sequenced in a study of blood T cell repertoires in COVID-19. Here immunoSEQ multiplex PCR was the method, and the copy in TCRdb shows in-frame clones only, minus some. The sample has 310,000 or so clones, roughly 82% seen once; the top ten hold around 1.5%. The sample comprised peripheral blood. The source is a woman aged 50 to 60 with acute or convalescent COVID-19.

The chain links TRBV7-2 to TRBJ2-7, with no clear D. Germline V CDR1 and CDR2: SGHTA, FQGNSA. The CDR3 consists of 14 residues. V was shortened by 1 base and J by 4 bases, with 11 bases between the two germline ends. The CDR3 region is CASSLVTTLYEQYF. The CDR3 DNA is TGTGCCAGCAGCTTAGTAACTACTCTGTACGAGCAGTACTTC. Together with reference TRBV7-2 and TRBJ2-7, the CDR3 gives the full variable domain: GAGVSQSPSNKVTEKGKDVELRCDPISGHTALYWYRQSLGQGLEFLIYFQGNSAPDKSGLPSDRFSAERTGGSVSTLTIQRTQQEDSAVYLCASSLVTTLYEQYFGPGTRLTVT.

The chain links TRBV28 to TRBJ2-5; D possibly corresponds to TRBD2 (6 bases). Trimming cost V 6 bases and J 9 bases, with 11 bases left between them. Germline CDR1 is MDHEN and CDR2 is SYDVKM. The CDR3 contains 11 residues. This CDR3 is CASSLGGAQYF. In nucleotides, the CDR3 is TGTGCCAGCAGCCTAGGCGGGGCCCAGTACTTC.

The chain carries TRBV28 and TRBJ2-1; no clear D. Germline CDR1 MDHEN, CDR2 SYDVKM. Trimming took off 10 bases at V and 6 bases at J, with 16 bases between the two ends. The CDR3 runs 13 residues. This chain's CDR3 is CATATSSSNEQFF. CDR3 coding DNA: TGTGCCACCGCCACCTCTTCTAGCAATGAGCAGTTCTTC.

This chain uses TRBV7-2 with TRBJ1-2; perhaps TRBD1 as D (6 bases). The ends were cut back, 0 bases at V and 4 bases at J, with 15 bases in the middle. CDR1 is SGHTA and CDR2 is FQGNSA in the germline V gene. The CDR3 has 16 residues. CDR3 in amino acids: CASSLAANRVGYGYTF. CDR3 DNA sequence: TGTGCCAGCAGCTTAGCCGCTAACAGGGTTGGCTATGGCTACACCTTC. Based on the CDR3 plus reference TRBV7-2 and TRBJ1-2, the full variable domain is GAGVSQSPSNKVTEKGKDVELRCDPISGHTALYWYRQSLGQGLEFLIYFQGNSAPDKSGLPSDRFSAERTGGSVSTLTIQRTQQEDSAVYLCASSLAANRVGYGYTFGSGTRLTVV.

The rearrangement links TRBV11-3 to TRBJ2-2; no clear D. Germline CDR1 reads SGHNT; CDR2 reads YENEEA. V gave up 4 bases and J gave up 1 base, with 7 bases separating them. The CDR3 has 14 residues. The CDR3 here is CASSSTGNTGELFF. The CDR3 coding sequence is TGTGCCAGCAGCTCAACGGGGAACACCGGGGAGCTGTTTTTT.

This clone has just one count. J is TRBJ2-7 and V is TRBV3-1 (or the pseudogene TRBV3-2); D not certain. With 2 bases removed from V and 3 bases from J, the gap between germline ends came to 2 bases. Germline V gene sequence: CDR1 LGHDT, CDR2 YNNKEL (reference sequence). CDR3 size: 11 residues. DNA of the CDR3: TGTGCCAGCAGCCAACTCTACGAGCAGTACTTC. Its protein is CASSQLYEQYF.

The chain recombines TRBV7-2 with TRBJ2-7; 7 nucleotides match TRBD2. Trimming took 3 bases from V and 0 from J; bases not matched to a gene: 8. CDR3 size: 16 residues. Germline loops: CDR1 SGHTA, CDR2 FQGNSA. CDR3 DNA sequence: TGTGCCAGCAGCTTCTCCGGGACTACCACCTCCTACGAGCAGTACTTC. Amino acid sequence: CASSFSGTTTSYEQYF.

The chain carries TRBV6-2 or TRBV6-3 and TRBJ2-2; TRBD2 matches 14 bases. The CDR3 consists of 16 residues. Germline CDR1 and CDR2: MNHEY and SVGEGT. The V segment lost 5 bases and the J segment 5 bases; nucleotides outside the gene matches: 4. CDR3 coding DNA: TGTGCCAGCAGTAACGGACTAGCGGGAGGAACCGGGGAGCTGTTTTTT. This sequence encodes CASSNGLAGGTGELFF.

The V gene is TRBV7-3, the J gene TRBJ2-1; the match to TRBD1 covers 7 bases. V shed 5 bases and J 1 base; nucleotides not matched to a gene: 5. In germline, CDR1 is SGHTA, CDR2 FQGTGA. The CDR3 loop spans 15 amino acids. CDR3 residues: CASSPGTASYNEQFF. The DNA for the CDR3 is TGTGCCAGCAGCCCAGGGACAGCTTCCTACAATGAGCAGTTCTTC.

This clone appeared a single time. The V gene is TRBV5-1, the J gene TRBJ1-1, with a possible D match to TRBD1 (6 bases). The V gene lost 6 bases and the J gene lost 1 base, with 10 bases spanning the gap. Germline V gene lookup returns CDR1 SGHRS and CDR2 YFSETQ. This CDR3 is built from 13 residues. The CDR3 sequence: CASTKDRNTEAFF. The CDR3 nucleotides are TGCGCCAGCACTAAGGACAGGAACACTGAAGCTTTCTTT.

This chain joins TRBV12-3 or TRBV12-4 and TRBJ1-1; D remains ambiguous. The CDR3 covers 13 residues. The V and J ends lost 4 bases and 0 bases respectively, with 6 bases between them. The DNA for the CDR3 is TGTGCCAGCAGTTATAGCATGAACACTGAAGCTTTCTTT. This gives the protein CASSYSMNTEAFF.

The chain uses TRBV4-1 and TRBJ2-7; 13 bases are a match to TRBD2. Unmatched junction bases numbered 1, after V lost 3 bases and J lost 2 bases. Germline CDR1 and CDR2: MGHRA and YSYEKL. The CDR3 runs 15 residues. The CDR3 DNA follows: TGCGCCAGCAGCCATGGGACTAGCGGGACCTACGAGCAGTACTTC. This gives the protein CASSHGTSGTYEQYF.

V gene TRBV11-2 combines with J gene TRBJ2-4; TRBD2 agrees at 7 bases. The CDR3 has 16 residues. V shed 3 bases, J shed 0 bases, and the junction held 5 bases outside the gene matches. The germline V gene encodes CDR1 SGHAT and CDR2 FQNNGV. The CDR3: CASSFRRESAKNIQYF. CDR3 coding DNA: TGTGCCAGCAGCTTCAGGCGGGAGTCAGCCAAAAACATTCAGTACTTC.

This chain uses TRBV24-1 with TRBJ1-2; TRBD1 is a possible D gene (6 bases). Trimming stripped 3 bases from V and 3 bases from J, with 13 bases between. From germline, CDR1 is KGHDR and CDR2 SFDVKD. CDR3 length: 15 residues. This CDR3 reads CATSDETGLDYGYTF. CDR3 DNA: TGTGCCACCAGTGATGAAACAGGGCTCGACTATGGCTACACCTTC.

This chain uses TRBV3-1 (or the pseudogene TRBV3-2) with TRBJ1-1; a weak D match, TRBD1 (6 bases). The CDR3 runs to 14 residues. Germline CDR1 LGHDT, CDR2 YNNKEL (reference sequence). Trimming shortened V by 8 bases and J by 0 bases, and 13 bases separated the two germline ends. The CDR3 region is CASSRGGMNTEAFF. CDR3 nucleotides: TGTGCCAGCTCAAGAGGGGGAATGAACACTGAAGCTTTCTTT.

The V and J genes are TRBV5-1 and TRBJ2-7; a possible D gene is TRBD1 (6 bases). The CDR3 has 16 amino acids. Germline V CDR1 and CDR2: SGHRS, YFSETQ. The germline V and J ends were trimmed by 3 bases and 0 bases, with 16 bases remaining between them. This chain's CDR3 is CASSSGPQGFSYEQYF. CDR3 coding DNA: TGCGCCAGCAGCTCGGGTCCCCAGGGGTTCTCCTACGAGCAGTACTTC.

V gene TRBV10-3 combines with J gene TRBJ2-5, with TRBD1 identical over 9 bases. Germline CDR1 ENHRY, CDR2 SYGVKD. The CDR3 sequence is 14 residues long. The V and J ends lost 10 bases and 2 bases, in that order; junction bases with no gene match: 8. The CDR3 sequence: CATQTDRGQETQYF. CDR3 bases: TGTGCCACCCAAACGGACAGGGGACAAGAGACCCAGTACTTC.

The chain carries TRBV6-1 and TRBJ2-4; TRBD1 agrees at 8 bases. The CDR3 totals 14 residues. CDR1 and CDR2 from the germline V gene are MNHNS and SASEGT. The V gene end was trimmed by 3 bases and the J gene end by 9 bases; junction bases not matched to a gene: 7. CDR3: CASSDRGLRGIQYF. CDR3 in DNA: TGTGCCAGCAGTGACAGGGGGCTTAGAGGCATTCAGTACTTC.

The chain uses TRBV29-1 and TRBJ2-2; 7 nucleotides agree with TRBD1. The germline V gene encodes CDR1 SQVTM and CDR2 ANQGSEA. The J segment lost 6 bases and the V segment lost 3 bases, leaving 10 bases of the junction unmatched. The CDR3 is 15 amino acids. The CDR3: CSVDRGGGNSGELFF. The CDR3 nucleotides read TGCAGCGTTGATCGAGGGGGCGGAAATTCCGGGGAGCTGTTTTTT.

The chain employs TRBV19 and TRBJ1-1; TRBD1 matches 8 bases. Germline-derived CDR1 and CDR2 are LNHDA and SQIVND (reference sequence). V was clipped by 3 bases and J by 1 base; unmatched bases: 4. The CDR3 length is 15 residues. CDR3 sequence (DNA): TGTGCCAGTAGTATTGGACAGGGTTCGAACACTGAAGCTTTCTTT. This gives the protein CASSIGQGSNTEAFF. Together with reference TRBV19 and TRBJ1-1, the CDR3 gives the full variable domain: DGGITQSPKYLFRKEGQNVTLSCEQNLNHDAMYWYRQDPGQGLRLIYYSQIVNDFQKGDIAEGYSVSREKKESFPLTVTSAQKNPTAFYLCASSIGQGSNTEAFFGQGTRLTVV.

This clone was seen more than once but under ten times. This chain's CDR3 is CASSHRTGGTEAFF. CDR3 DNA: TGTGCCAGCAGCCACAGGACAGGGGGCACTGAAGCTTTCTTT. The chain links TRBV5-4 to TRBJ1-1; the match to TRBD1 covers 10 bases. Germline CDR1 and CDR2: SGHNT and YYREEE (reference sequence). J gave up 4 bases and V 4 bases, and 4 bases lay outside the gene matches. CDR3 length: 14 residues.

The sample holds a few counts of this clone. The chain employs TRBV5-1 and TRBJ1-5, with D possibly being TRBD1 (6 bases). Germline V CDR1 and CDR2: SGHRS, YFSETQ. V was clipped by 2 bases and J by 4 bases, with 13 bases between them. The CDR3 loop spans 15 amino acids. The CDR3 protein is CASSLTGTNNQPQHF. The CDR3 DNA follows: TGCGCCAGCAGCTTAACAGGGACGAATAATCAGCCCCAGCATTTT.

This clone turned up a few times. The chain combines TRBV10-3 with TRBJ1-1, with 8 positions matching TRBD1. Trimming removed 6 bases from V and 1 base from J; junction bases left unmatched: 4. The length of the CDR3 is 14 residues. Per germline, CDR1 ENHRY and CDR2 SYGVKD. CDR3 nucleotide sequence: TGTGCCATCAGCCCAGGACAGGGGAACACTGAAGCTTTCTTT. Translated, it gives CAISPGQGNTEAFF.